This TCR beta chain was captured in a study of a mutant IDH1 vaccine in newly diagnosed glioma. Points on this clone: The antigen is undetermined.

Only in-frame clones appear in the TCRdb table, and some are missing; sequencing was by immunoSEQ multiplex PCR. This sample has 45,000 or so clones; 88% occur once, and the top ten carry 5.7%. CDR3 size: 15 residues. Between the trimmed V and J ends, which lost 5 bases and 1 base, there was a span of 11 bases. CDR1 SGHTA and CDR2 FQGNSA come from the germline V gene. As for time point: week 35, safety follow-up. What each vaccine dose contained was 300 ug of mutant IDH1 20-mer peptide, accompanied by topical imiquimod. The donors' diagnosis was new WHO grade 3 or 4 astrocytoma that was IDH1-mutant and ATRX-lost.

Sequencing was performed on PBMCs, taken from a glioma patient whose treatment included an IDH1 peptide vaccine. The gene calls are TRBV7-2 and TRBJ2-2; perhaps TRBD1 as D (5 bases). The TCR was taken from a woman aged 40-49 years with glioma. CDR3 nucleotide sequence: TGTGCCAGCAGCACGACAGCCATGAACACCGGGGAGCTGTTTTTT. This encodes CASSTTAMNTGELFF. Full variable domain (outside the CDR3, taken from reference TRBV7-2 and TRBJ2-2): GAGVSQSPSNKVTEKGKDVELRCDPISGHTALYWYRQSLGQGLEFLIYFQGNSAPDKSGLPSDRFSAERTGGSVSTLTIQRTQQEDSAVYLCASSTTAMNTGELFFGEGSRLTVL.